Listed here is a single T cell receptor beta chain. The entry originates in a study of blood T cell repertoires in COVID-19. Study information: Whether acute or convalescent, the COVID-19 samples came from the United States, Italy and Spain. PBMCs, B-cell-depleted T cells, or T cells provided the cDNA or gDNA that made up the material.

Assignment of participants to cohorts was predicated upon participant-reported clinical history. Cohort 3 donors counted as recovered after two negative PCRs, clearance, or resolved symptoms. The V gene end was trimmed by 3 bases and the J gene end by 5 bases; junction bases not matched to a gene: 13. This CDR3 contains 17 residues. Germline assignment: CDR1 KGHSH and CDR2 LQKENI. TCRdb's table, derived via immunoSEQ multiplex PCR, lists solely in-frame clones and lacks some. Here the sample spans a few hundred thousand clones, approximately 84% being singletons. The J gene is TRBJ2-4, the V gene TRBV18, with 7 bases fitting TRBD1. This TCR was sampled from a woman in her twenties or thirties who had recovered from COVID-19. Specimen: PBMCs or T cells enriched from blood (not recorded which). In DNA form, the CDR3 reads TGTGCCAGCTCACCGCCGACCTCGGGGCAGGGGGAAAACATTCAGTACTTC. This encodes CASSPPTSGQGENIQYF.